The rows below give T cell receptor beta chains drawn from one sample of a study of blood T cell repertoires in COVID-19. Clones were sequenced by immunoSEQ multiplex PCR, and TCRdb holds only the in-frame ones, with some missing. The repertoire holds over 55,000 clones, roughly 84% seen once, with around 10% in the top ten. What was sequenced was peripheral blood. Receptor source: a man older than 75 with COVID-19, enrolled during active disease. Both conserved end residues are part of each CDR3. The D gene is left open where the match is weak. A clone size is listed for some rows: how often the clone was seen (once, few, many), or a class if it is expanded.

cdr3_aa: CASTNRVSGNTIYF; cdr3_nt: TGTGCCAGTACCAACAGGGTCTCTGGAAACACCATATATTTT; v_call: TRBV19; d_call: .; j_call: TRBJ1-3; clone_size: .
cdr3_aa: CASSLPGGDGRDTQYF; cdr3_nt: TGTGCCAGCAGCTTACCCGGGGGGGATGGTAGGGATACGCAGTATTTT; v_call: TRBV7-6; d_call: TRBD2; j_call: TRBJ2-3; clone_size: .
cdr3_aa: CASSLGIGTELIYEQYF; cdr3_nt: TGTGCCAGCAGCTTAGGGATCGGGACAGAACTGATCTACGAGCAGTACTTC; v_call: TRBV7-2; d_call: TRBD1; j_call: TRBJ2-7; clone_size: once
cdr3_aa: CASGDRLNTGELFF; cdr3_nt: TGTGCCAGCGGAGACAGGTTAAACACCGGGGAGCTGTTTTTT; v_call: TRBV25-1; d_call: .; j_call: TRBJ2-2; clone_size: .
cdr3_aa: CASSQAPGLAGTGELFF; cdr3_nt: TGCGCCAGCAGCCAAGCCCCGGGACTAGCGGGGACCGGGGAGCTGTTTTTT; v_call: TRBV4-3; d_call: TRBD2; j_call: TRBJ2-2; clone_size: .
cdr3_aa: CASSGQGNPEAFF; cdr3_nt: TGTGCCAGCAGTGGGCAGGGGAACCCTGAAGCTTTCTTT; v_call: TRBV12-3/TRBV12-4; d_call: .; j_call: TRBJ1-1; clone_size: .
cdr3_aa: CASSLKQDTEAFF; cdr3_nt: TGCGCCAGCAGCTTAAAACAGGACACTGAAGCTTTCTTT; v_call: TRBV5-1; d_call: .; j_call: TRBJ1-1; clone_size: .
cdr3_aa: CASSSGTSGEETQYF; cdr3_nt: TGTGCCAGCAGCTCCGGGACTAGCGGCGAAGAGACCCAGTACTTC; v_call: TRBV5-4; d_call: TRBD2; j_call: TRBJ2-5; clone_size: .
cdr3_aa: CASSVGTGAEAFF; cdr3_nt: TGTGCCAGCAGCGTAGGAACAGGGGCTGAAGCTTTCTTT; v_call: TRBV9; d_call: TRBD1; j_call: TRBJ1-1; clone_size: .
cdr3_aa: CASSLAPGGGGNTIYF; cdr3_nt: TGTGCCAGCAGCTTAGCGCCCGGGGGAGGGGGAAACACCATATATTTT; v_call: TRBV7-2; d_call: .; j_call: TRBJ1-3; clone_size: .
cdr3_aa: CASSYGDRTDGYTF; cdr3_nt: TGTGCCAGCAGTTACGGAGACAGAACAGATGGCTACACCTTC; v_call: TRBV6-2/TRBV6-3; d_call: .; j_call: TRBJ1-2; clone_size: .
cdr3_aa: CASSRQPTVSPGGQGASTDTQYF; cdr3_nt: TGCGCCAGCAGCCGACAGCCGACCGTATCCCCGGGAGGGCAGGGAGCTAGCACAGATACGCAGTATTTT; v_call: TRBV5-1; d_call: TRBD2; j_call: TRBJ2-3; clone_size: .
cdr3_aa: CSVVPPGLAVNTGELFF; cdr3_nt: TGCAGCGTTGTCCCCCCGGGACTAGCAGTGAACACCGGGGAGCTGTTTTTT; v_call: TRBV29-1; d_call: TRBD2; j_call: TRBJ2-2; clone_size: .
cdr3_aa: CASSEALPDTQYF; cdr3_nt: TGTGCCAGCAGTGAGGCCCTCCCAGATACGCAGTATTTT; v_call: TRBV5-4; d_call: .; j_call: TRBJ2-3; clone_size: .
cdr3_aa: CATRVGGNQPQHF; cdr3_nt: TGTGCCACCCGGGTCGGGGGGAATCAGCCCCAGCATTTT; v_call: TRBV28; d_call: .; j_call: TRBJ1-5; clone_size: once
cdr3_aa: CASSVVPPGGAADTQYF; cdr3_nt: TGTGCCAGCAGCGTAGTCCCCCCGGGGGGGGCAGCGGATACGCAGTATTTT; v_call: TRBV9; d_call: TRBD2; j_call: TRBJ2-3; clone_size: .
cdr3_aa: CASSIATSLNSPLHF; cdr3_nt: TGTGCCAGCAGCATCGCTACTTCCCTTAATTCACCCCTCCACTTT; v_call: TRBV5-6; d_call: .; j_call: TRBJ1-6; clone_size: .
cdr3_aa: CAWSPLSGAEAFF; cdr3_nt: TGTGCCTGGAGCCCCCTCTCGGGGGCTGAAGCTTTCTTT; v_call: TRBV30; d_call: .; j_call: TRBJ1-1; clone_size: .